Following are 11 T cell receptor beta chains from one sample sequenced in a study of cytomegalovirus exposure and HLA in healthy donors. Vbeta (60) and Jbeta (13) primers were used in the PCR. Method: immunoSEQ multiplex PCR; TCRdb's copy keeps in-frame clones and lacks some. The table records fewer than 180,000 clones, roughly three quarters of them present only once. Sequencing was done on a sample of PBMCs. The receptors were gathered from a human donor in good health.

The J gene is TRBJ1-3, the V gene TRBV5-4, with D perhaps TRBD1 (6 bases). Germline V gives CDR1 SGHNT, CDR2 YYREEE (reference sequence). The CDR3 is 15 amino acids. Between the trimmed V and J ends, which lost 3 bases and 0 bases, there was a span of 10 bases. CDR3 nucleotide sequence: TGTGCCAGCAGCTCAGACAGGATCTCTGGAAACACCATATATTTT. This codes for CASSSDRISGNTIYF.

This sequence joins TRBV21-1 and TRBJ2-1; TRBD1 was called by the table and not checked on the DNA. TRBV21-1 is a listed pseudogene. This CDR3 spans 17 amino acids. CDR3 residues: CASSKASRGSSYNEQFF. DNA for the CDR3: TGTGCCAGCAGCAAAGCATCCAGGGGTTCATCCTACAATGAGCAGTTCTTC.

This clone was detected only a few times. The chain uses TRBV10-3 and TRBJ1-1; maybe TRBD1 (5 bases). The CDR3 consists of 15 residues. V shed 3 bases and J shed 4 bases, with 15 bases lying between them. Germline CDR1 ENHRY, CDR2 SYGVKD. CDR3 loop: CAISEGPLGATEAFF. The CDR3 nucleotides are TGTGCCATCAGTGAAGGGCCCCTTGGGGCCACTGAAGCTTTCTTT.

The V gene is TRBV5-6, the J gene TRBJ2-2; 7 positions match TRBD1. The J segment lost 5 bases and the V segment lost 1 base, leaving 5 bases of the junction unmatched. Germline V gives CDR1 SGHDT, CDR2 YYEEEE. This CDR3 spans 15 amino acids. CDR3: CASSLRQGETGELFF. CDR3 coding DNA: TGTGCCAGCAGCTTGCGGCAGGGGGAGACCGGGGAGCTGTTTTTT.

This clone was observed a handful of times. The chain employs TRBV6-6 and TRBJ2-3; D is perhaps TRBD2 (5 bases). Deletions cut 9 bases from V and 1 base from J, with 11 bases between. This CDR3 has 13 residues. From germline, CDR1 is MNHNY and CDR2 SVGAGI (reference sequence). CDR3 sequence: CASLARGTDTQYF. CDR3 in DNA: TGTGCCAGTCTAGCTCGAGGCACAGATACGCAGTATTTT.

The genes are TRBV4-2 and TRBJ1-2; unclear D gene. The V gene lost 4 bases and the J gene lost 1 base, with 10 bases spanning the gap. The CDR3 runs 14 residues. CDR1 is LGHNA and CDR2 is YNFKEQ in the germline V gene. The CDR3 DNA follows: TGTGCCAGCAGCCCCGCTGTAGTTAACTATGGCTACACCTTC. This translates into CASSPAVVNYGYTF.

The rearrangement links TRBV5-1 to TRBJ2-5; no clear D gene. Germline V gene sequence: CDR1 SGHRS, CDR2 YFSETQ. The CDR3 loop spans 13 amino acids. The V end lost 4 bases, the J end lost 0 bases, and 7 bases lay between the germline ends. CDR3 sequence reads: CASSDTYQETQYF. The CDR3 DNA follows: TGCGCCAGCAGCGACACGTACCAAGAGACCCAGTACTTC.

The chain recombines TRBV19 with TRBJ2-3; 7 bases fit TRBD1. Germline V gives CDR1 LNHDA, CDR2 SQIVND (reference sequence). Trimming at V came to 6 bases and at J to 7 bases, leaving 4 bases not matched to a gene. There are 12 residues in the CDR3. This CDR3 reads CASSGTAYTQYF. CDR3 sequence (DNA): TGTGCCAGTAGCGGGACAGCTTATACGCAGTATTTT.

The gene calls are TRBV15 and TRBJ2-7; D gene unclear. The CDR3 length is 14 residues. Germline-derived CDR1 and CDR2 are LNHNV and YYDKDF (reference sequence). The V end lost 2 bases, the J end lost 6 bases, and 14 bases lay between the germline ends. Here the CDR3 reads CATSRQIDTSEQYF. The CDR3, as DNA: TGTGCCACCAGCAGACAGATTGACACATCCGAGCAGTACTTC.

This clone turned up a few times. The genes are TRBV11-2 and TRBJ1-6; D may be TRBD1 (6 bases). The CDR3 is 17 residues long. Between the trimmed V and J ends, which lost 5 bases and 7 bases, there was a span of 21 bases. In germline, CDR1 is SGHAT, CDR2 FQNNGV. As DNA, the CDR3 is TGTGCCAGCAGCCTATTAGGGCCCAGACAGGAGAATTCACCCCTCCACTTT. Residues: CASSLLGPRQENSPLHF.

J is TRBJ1-5 and V is TRBV19, with TRBD1 identical over 7 bases. The J segment lost 0 bases and the V segment lost 1 base, leaving 3 bases of the junction unmatched. CDR1 is LNHDA, CDR2 SQIVND, per germline (reference sequence). The CDR3 is 16 residues long. In DNA form, the CDR3 reads TGTGCCAGTAGTATAGGACAGGGCTATAGCAATCAGCCCCAGCATTTT. This codes for CASSIGQGYSNQPQHF.